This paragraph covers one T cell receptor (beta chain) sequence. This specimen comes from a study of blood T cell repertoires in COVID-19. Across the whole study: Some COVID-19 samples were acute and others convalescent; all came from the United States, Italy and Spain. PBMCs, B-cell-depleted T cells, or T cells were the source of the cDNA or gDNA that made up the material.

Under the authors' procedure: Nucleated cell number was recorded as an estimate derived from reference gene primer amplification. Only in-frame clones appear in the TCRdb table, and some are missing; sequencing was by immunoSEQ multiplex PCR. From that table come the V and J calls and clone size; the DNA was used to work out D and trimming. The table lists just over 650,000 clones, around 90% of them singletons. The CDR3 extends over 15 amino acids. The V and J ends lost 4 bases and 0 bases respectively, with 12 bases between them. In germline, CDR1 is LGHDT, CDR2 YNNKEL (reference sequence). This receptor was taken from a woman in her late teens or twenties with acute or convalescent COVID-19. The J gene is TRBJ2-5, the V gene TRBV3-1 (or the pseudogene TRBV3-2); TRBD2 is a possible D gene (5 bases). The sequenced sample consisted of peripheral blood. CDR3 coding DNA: TGTGCCAGCAGCCCCATGGACTGGTACCAAGAGACCCAGTACTTC. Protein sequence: CASSPMDWYQETQYF.